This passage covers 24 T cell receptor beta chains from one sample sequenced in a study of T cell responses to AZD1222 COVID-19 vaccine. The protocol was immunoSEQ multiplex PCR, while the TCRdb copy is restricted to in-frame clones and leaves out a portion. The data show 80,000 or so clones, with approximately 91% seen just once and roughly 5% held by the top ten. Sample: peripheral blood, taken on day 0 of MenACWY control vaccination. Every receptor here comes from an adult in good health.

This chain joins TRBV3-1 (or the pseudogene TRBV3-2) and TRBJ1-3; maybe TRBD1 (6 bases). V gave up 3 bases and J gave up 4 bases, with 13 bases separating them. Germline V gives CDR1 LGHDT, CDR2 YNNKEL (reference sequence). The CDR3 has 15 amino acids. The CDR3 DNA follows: TGTGCCAGCAGCCATACGGGGGCGTCAGGAAACACCATATATTTT. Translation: CASSHTGASGNTIYF.

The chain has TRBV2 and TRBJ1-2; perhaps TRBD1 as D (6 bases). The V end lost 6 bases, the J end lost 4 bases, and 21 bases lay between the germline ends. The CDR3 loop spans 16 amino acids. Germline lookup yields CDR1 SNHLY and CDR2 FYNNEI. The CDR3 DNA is TGTGCCAGCAGACAGGCGGGGGGGGCTCAGGGCTATGGCTACACCTTC. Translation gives CASRQAGGAQGYGYTF.

The CDR3 DNA reads as TGCGCCAGCAGGGTTGATAATGAAAAACTGTTTTTT. Translating it yields CASRVDNEKLFF. This sequence joins TRBV5-1 and TRBJ1-4; no clear D gene. CDR1 SGHRS and CDR2 YFSETQ come from the germline V gene. The CDR3 has 12 amino acids. V was cut by 5 bases and J by 4 bases, with 6 bases left in between.

The CDR3 region is CASSLVAGLDEQFF. As DNA, the CDR3 is TGTGCCAGCAGCTTAGTTGCAGGGTTGGATGAGCAGTTCTTC. This chain links TRBV7-3 with TRBJ2-1; possible D gene TRBD1, 5 bases. CDR3 length: 14 residues. Trimming took off 2 bases at V and 8 bases at J, with 13 bases between the two ends. Germline-derived CDR1 and CDR2 are SGHTA and FQGTGA.

CDR3 nucleotide sequence: TGTGCCAGCAGCTCGACACGATTCGAGGAGCAGTACTTC. Encoded protein: CASSSTRFEEQYF. The chain uses TRBV4-2 and TRBJ2-7; no clear D gene. This CDR3 has 13 residues. V gave up 5 bases and J gave up 7 bases, with 15 bases separating them. The germline V gene encodes CDR1 LGHNA and CDR2 YNFKEQ.

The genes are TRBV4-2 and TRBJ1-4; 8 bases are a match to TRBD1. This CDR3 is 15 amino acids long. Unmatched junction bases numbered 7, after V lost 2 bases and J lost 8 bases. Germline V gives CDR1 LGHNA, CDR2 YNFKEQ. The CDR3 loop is CASSQSDREEEKLFF. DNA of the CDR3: TGTGCCAGCAGCCAATCGGACAGGGAGGAGGAAAAACTGTTTTTT.

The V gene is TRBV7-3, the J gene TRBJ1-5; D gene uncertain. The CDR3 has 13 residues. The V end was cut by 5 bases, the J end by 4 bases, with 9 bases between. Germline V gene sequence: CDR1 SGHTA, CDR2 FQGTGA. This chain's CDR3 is CASSRDENQPQHF. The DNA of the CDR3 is TGTGCCAGCAGCAGAGACGAGAATCAGCCCCAGCATTTT. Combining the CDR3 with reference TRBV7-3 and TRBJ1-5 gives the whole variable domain GAGVSQTPSNKVTEKGKYVELRCDPISGHTALYWYRQSLGQGPEFLIYFQGTGAADDSGLPNDRFFAVRPEGSVSTLKIQRTERGDSAVYLCASSRDENQPQHFGDGTRLSIL.

The CDR3 loop is CSASHSGGPNEQFF. The CDR3 DNA follows: TGCAGTGCTAGTCATAGCGGGGGGCCCAATGAGCAGTTCTTC. The V gene is TRBV20-1, the J gene TRBJ2-1, with 10 bases aligning to TRBD2. CDR3 length equals 14 residues. V shed 3 bases, J shed 6 bases, and the junction held 5 bases outside the gene matches. CDR1 and CDR2 (germline): DFQATT, SNEGSKA (reference sequence).

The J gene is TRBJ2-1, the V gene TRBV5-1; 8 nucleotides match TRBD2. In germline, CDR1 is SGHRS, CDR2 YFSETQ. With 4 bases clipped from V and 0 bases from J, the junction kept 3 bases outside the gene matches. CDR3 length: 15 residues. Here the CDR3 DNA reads TGCGCCAGCAGCCCCAGCGGGAGCTCCTACAATGAGCAGTTCTTC. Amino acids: CASSPSGSSYNEQFF.

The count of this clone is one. The CDR3: CASSLYLPPQGYTEAFF. The CDR3 DNA reads as TGTGCCAGCAGCTTATACCTCCCACCCCAGGGTTACACTGAAGCTTTCTTT. This chain joins TRBV7-3 and TRBJ1-1, with a weak D call TRBD1 (5 bases). V dropped 2 bases and J dropped 3 bases, with 19 bases sitting between them. This CDR3 has 17 residues. CDR1 and CDR2 from the germline V gene are SGHTA and FQGTGA.

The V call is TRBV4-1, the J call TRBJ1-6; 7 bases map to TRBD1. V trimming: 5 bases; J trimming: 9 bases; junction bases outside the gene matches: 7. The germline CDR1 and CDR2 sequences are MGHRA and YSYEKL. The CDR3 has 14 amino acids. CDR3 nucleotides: TGCGCCAGCAGCGAACAGGGGAAAAGTTCACCCCTCCACTTT. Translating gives CASSEQGKSSPLHF.

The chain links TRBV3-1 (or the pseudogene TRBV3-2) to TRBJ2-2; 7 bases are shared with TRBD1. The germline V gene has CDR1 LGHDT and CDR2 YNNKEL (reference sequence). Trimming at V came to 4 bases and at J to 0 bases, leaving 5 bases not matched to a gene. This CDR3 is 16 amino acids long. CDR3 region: CASSLRTGTNTGELFF. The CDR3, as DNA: TGTGCCAGCAGCCTACGGACAGGTACGAACACCGGGGAGCTGTTTTTT.

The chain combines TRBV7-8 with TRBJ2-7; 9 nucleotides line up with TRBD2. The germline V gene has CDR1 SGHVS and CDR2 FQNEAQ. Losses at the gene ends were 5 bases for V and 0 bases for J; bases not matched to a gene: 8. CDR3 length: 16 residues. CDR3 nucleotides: TGTGCCAGCAGCGGGGTGAGCGGGGGGCCCTCCTACGAGCAGTACTTC. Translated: CASSGVSGGPSYEQYF. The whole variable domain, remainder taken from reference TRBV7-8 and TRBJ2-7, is GAGVSQSPRYKVAKRGQDVALRCDPISGHVSLFWYQQALGQGPEFLTYFQNEAQLDKSGLPSDRFFAERPEGSVSTLKIQRTQQEDSAVYLCASSGVSGGPSYEQYFGPGTRLTVT.

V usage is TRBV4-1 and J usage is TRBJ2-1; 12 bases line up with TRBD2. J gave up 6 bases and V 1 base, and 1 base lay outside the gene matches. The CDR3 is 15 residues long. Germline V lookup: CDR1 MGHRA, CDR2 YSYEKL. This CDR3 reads CASSQASGGANEQFF. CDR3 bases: TGCGCCAGCAGCCAAGCTAGCGGGGGGGCCAATGAGCAGTTCTTC.

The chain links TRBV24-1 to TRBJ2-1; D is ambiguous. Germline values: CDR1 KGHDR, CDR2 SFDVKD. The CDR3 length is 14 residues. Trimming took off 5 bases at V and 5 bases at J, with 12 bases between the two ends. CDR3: CATSAPGWNNEQFF. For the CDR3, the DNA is TGTGCCACCAGTGCCCCCGGTTGGAACAATGAGCAGTTCTTC.

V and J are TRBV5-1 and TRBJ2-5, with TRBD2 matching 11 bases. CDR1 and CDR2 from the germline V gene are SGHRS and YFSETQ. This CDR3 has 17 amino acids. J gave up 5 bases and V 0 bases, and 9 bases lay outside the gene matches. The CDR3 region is CASSLALAGGPPETQYF. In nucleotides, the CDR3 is TGCGCCAGCAGCTTGGCGCTAGCGGGGGGACCCCCGGAGACCCAGTACTTC. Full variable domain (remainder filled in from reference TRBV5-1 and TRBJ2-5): KAGVTQTPRYLIKTRGQQVTLSCSPISGHRSVSWYQQTPGQGLQFLFEYFSETQRNKGNFPGRFSGRQFSNSRSEMNVSTLELGDSALYLCASSLALAGGPPETQYFGPGTRLLVL.

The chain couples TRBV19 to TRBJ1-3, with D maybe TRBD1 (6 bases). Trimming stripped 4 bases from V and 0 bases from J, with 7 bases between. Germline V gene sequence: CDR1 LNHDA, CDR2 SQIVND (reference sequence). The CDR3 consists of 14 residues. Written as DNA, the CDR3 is TGTGCCAGTAGTACAGGGGTCTCTGGAAACACCATATATTTT. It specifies CASSTGVSGNTIYF.

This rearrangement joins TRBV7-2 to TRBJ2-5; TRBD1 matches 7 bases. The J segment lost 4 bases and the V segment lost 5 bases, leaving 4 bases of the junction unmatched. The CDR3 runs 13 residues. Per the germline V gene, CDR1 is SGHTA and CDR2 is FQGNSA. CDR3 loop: CASSGQVPETQYF. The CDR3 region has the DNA TGTGCCAGCAGCGGACAGGTACCAGAGACCCAGTACTTC. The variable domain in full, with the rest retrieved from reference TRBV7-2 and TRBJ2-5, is GAGVSQSPSNKVTEKGKDVELRCDPISGHTALYWYRQSLGQGLEFLIYFQGNSAPDKSGLPSDRFSAERTGGSVSTLTIQRTQQEDSAVYLCASSGQVPETQYFGPGTRLLVL.

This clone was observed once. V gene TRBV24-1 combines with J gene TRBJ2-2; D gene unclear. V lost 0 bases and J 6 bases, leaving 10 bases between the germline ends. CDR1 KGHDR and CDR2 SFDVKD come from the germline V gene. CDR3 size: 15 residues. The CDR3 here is CATSDLQHMAGELFF. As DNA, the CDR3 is TGTGCCACCAGTGATTTGCAACACATGGCCGGGGAGCTGTTTTTT.

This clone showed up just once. CDR3: CASSPGQGRNSPLHF. The CDR3 nucleotides read TGTGCCAGCTCACCCGGACAGGGGAGGAATTCACCCCTCCACTTT. The rearrangement joins TRBV18 to TRBJ1-6; 9 bases align to TRBD1. V was clipped by 3 bases and J by 7 bases; unmatched bases: 4. Germline CDR1 is KGHSH and CDR2 is LQKENI. This CDR3 spans 15 amino acids. Full variable domain (remainder filled in from reference TRBV18 and TRBJ1-6): NAGVMQNPRHLVRRRGQEARLRCSPMKGHSHVYWYRQLPEEGLKFMVYLQKENIIDESGMPKERFSAEFPKEGPSILRIQQVVRGDSAAYFCASSPGQGRNSPLHFGNGTRLTVT.

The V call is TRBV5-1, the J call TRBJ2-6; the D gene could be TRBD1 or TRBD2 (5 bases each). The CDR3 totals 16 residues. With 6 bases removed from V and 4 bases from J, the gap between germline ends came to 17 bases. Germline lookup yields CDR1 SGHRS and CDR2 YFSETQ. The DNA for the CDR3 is TGCGCCAGCACCGATATGGGGGTGCGCGGGGCCAACGTCCTGACTTTC. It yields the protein CASTDMGVRGANVLTF.

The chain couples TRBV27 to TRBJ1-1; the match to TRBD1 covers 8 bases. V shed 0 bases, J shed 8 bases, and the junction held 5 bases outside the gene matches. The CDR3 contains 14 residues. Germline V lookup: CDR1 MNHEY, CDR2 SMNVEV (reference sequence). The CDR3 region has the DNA TGTGCCAGCAGTTTATCGGGTGGGACAGGAGAAGCTTTCTTT. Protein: CASSLSGGTGEAFF.

The CDR3, as DNA: TGTGCCAGCAGCTTCGCGACTAGCGGGGGGAAGGAGAGCACAGATACGCAGTATTTT. Protein sequence: CASSFATSGGKESTDTQYF. The rearrangement joins TRBV7-9 to TRBJ2-3; 13 bases line up with TRBD2. This CDR3 region has 19 residues. With 3 bases clipped from V and 0 bases from J, the junction kept 9 bases outside the gene matches. Per the germline V gene, CDR1 is SEHNR and CDR2 is FQNEAQ (reference sequence). Looking up the rest from reference TRBV7-9 and TRBJ2-3 gives the full variable domain: DTGVSQNPRHKITKRGQNVTFRCDPISEHNRLYWYRQTLGQGPEFLTYFQNEAQLEKSRLLSDRFSAERPKGSFSTLEIQRTEQGDSAMYLCASSFATSGGKESTDTQYFGPGTRLTVL.

In DNA form, the CDR3 reads TGTGCCAGCAGTTTATCAGGACTAGCGGACTCCTACAATGAGCAGTTCTTC. It encodes CASSLSGLADSYNEQFF. The V and J genes are TRBV28 and TRBJ2-1; 10 bases match TRBD2. The CDR3 runs 17 residues. The germline V gene encodes CDR1 MDHEN and CDR2 SYDVKM. With 1 base clipped from V and 0 bases from J, the junction kept 3 bases outside the gene matches.